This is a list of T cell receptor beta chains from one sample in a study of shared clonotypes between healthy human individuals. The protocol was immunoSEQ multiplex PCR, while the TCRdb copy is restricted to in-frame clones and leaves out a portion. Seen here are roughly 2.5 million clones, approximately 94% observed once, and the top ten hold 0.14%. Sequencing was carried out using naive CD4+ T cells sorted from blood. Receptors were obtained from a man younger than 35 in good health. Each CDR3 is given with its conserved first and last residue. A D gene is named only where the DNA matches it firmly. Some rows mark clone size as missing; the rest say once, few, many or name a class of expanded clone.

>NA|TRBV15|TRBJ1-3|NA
TGTGCCACCAGCAAGACGGGCGGAAACACCATATATTTT
CATSKTGGNTIYF
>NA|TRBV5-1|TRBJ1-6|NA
TGCGCCAGCAGCTTGGGACAGACCTATAATTCACCCCTCCACTTT
CASSLGQTYNSPLHF
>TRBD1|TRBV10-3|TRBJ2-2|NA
TGTGCCACGGGGACAGGGGGTTCGAACACCGGGGAGCTGTTTTTT
CATGTGGSNTGELFF
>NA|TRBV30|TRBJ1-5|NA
TGTGCCTGGAGTCCCTCCCTCCTAACGCCCCAGCATTTT
CAWSPSLLTPQHF
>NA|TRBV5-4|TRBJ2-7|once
TGTGCCAGCAGCCCATCTTCGGCTAGAACCTACGAGCAGTACTTC
CASSPSSARTYEQYF
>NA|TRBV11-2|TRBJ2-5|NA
TGTGCCAGCAGCTTAGTTCCCTGGGGGCCCCCACGCCAAGAGACCCAGTACTTC
CASSLVPWGPPRQETQYF
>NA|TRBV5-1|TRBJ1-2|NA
TGCGCCAGCAGCTTGGCCACTAGTGGCTACACCTTC
CASSLATSGYTF
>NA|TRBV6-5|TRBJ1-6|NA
TGTGCCAGCAGTTATTGGGGTGCGGTGGGGGTGTTAGCCCTCCACTTT
CASSYWGAVGVLALHF
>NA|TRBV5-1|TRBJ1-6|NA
TGCGCCAGCAGCACGGACAGCTATAATTCACCCCTCCACTTT
CASSTDSYNSPLHF
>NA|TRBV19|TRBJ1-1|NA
TGTGCCAGTAGTATAGATCGTCGGCACACTGAAGCTTTCTTT
CASSIDRRHTEAFF
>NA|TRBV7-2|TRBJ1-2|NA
TGTGCCAGCAGCGCCCATAATGGGTTCAGGGTCCGGGGCTACACCTTC
CASSAHNGFRVRGYTF
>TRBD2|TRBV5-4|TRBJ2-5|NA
TGTGCCAGCAGCATCCTGACTAGCGGGGGGAACCAAGAGACCCAGTACTTC
CASSILTSGGNQETQYF
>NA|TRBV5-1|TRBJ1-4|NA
TGCGCCAGCAGCCCAAAGACAACCCTTGCAACTAATGAAAAACTGTTTTTT
CASSPKTTLATNEKLFF
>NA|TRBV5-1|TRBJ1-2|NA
TGCGCCAGCAGCACCACAGGGCCGTATGGCTACACCTTC
CASSTTGPYGYTF
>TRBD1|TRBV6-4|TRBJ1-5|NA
TGTGCCAGCAGTGGACAGGGCTATAGCAATCAGCCCCAGCATTTT
CASSGQGYSNQPQHF
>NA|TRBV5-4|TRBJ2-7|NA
TGTGCCAGCAGCCCGGGACTCCCAATCTCCTACGAGCAGTACTTC
CASSPGLPISYEQYF
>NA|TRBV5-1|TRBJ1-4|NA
TGCGCCAGCAGCGGGAGGACTAATGAAAAACTGTTTTTT
CASSGRTNEKLFF
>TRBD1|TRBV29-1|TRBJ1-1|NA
TGCAGCGTAGCCCGGGACAGCGGCACTGAAGCTTTCTTT
CSVARDSGTEAFF
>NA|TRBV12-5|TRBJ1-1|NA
TGTGCTAGTGGGACCCGACAGAATAAGGCTGAAGCTTTCTTT
CASGTRQNKAEAFF
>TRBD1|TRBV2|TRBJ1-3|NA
TGTGCCAGCAGTGAATACTTTCCGGACAGGGGCAAGGGAAACACCATATATTTT
CASSEYFPDRGKGNTIYF
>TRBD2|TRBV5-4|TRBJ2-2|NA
TGTGCCAGCAGCAGGGGACTAGCGGGGGCGAACACCGGGGAGCTGTTTTTT
CASSRGLAGANTGELFF
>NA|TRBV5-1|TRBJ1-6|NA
TGCGCCAGCAGCAGCGGGGGATGGTCACCCCTCCACTTT
CASSSGGWSPLHF
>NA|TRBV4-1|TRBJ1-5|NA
TGCGCCAGCAGCCAAGCTGCAGGGGAAGCTCAGCCCCAGCATTTT
CASSQAAGEAQPQHF
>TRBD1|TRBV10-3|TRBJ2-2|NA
TGTGCCATTGGACAGGGGCCGAACACCGGGGAGCTGTTTTTT
CAIGQGPNTGELFF
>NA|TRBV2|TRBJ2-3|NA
TGTGCCAGCAGTGAAGCGCGGGATGTAACGTTT
CASSEARDVTF
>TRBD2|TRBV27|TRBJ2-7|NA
TGTGCCAGCAGTTTGACTAGCGGGACTTCGGCTACCGAGCAGTACTTC
CASSLTSGTSATEQYF
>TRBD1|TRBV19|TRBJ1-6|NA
TGTGCCAGTAGTATTGAGGGGACAGGAAATTCACCCCTCCACTTT
CASSIEGTGNSPLHF
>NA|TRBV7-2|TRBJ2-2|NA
TGTGCCAGCACCCTGGGCCACACCGGGGAGCTGTTTTTT
CASTLGHTGELFF
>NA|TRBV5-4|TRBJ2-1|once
TGTGCCAGCAGCTCGGACCTTGGGTCCTACAATGAGCAGTTCTTC
CASSSDLGSYNEQFF
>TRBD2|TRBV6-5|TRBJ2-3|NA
TGTGCCAGCAGTCCTAGCGGCCACACAGATACGCAGTATTTT
CASSPSGHTDTQYF
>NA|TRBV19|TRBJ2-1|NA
TGTGCCAGTAGCCAGGACAACTCCTACAATGAGCAGTTCTTC
CASSQDNSYNEQFF
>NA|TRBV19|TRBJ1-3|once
TGTGCCACCCTACCTAGGGGGGCGCCCGGAAACACCATATATTTT
CATLPRGAPGNTIYF
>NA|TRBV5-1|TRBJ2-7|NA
TGCGCCAGCAGCTTGGTAATAGCGGCCTCCTACGAGCAGTACTTC
CASSLVIAASYEQYF
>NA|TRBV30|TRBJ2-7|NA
TGTGCCTGGAGTAGACAAGGATTGGGCTCCTACGAGCAGTACTTC
CAWSRQGLGSYEQYF
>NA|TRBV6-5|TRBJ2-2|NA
TGTGCCAGCAGGCCCAGCGGATCGAACACCGGGGAGCTGTTTTTT
CASRPSGSNTGELFF
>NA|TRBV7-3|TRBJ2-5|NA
TGTGCCAGCAGCAGGCCGGGGGAGACCCAGTACTTC
CASSRPGETQYF
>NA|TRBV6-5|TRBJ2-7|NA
TGTGCCAGCAGTCAAACAGGGATAGAGCAGTACTTC
CASSQTGIEQYF
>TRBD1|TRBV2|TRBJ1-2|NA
TGTGCCAGCAGGGGACAGGATCTCTATGGCTACACCTTC
CASRGQDLYGYTF
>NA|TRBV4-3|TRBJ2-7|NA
TGCGCCAGCAGCCAAGGAGCCGGACAGTCCTACGAGCAGTACTTC
CASSQGAGQSYEQYF
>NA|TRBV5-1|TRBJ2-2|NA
TGCGCCAGCACCTACCGGACGGACACCGGGGAGCTGTTTTTT
CASTYRTDTGELFF
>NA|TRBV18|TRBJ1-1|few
TGTGCCAGCTCACTACAGGGAATCACTGAAGCTTTCTTT
CASSLQGITEAFF
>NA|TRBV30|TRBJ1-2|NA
TGTGCCTGGATGGGGGGGCCTGTGGGTGGCTACACCTTC
CAWMGGPVGGYTF
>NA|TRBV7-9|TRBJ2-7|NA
TGTGCCAGCAGCTTAGGCGAGTCCTACGAGCAGTACTTC
CASSLGESYEQYF
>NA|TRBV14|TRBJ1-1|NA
TGTGCCAGCAGCCAAGTGACGGGATTTGAAGCTTTCTTT
CASSQVTGFEAFF
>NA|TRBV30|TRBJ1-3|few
TGTGCCTGCTCAGCCGGCTCTGGAAACACCATATATTTT
CACSAGSGNTIYF
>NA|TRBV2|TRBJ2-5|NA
TGTGCCAGCAGTGAAACAGGGCCGTCCGGGACCCAGTACTTC
CASSETGPSGTQYF
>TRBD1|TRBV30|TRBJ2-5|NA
TGTGCCTGGAGTAGGGGACAGGGGGCTCGAGAGACCCAGTACTTC
CAWSRGQGARETQYF
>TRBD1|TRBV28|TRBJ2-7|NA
TGTGCCAGCAGAGAACAGGGGGCCGGCGAGCAGTACTTC
CASREQGAGEQYF